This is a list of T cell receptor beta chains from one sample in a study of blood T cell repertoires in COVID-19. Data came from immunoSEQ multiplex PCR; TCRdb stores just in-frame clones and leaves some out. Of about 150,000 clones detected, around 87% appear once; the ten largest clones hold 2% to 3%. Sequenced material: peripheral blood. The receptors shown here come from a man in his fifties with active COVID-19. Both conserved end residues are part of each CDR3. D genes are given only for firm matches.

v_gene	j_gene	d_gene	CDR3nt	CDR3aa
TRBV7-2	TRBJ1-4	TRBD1	TGTGCCAGCAGCCGGGACAGGGAGGGCGAAAAACTGTTTTTT	CASSRDREGEKLFF
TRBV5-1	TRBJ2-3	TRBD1	TGCGCCAGCAGCTTCCAGGGGGGCACAGATACGCAGTATTTT	CASSFQGGTDTQYF
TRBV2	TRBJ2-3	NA	TGTGCCAGCAGTGAAGGTGTTGGCCTCACAGATACGCAGTATTTT	CASSEGVGLTDTQYF
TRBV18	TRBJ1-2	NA	TGTGCCAGCTCAGACGGACAGTTCTATGGCTACACCTTC	CASSDGQFYGYTF
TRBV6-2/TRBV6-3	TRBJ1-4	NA	TGTGCCAGCAGTGACCGAGGGCCCCTTAATGAAAAACTGTTTTTT	CASSDRGPLNEKLFF
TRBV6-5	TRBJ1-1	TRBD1	TGTGCCAGCAGCCTACAGGGGTTGTCGAACACTGAAGCTTTCTTT	CASSLQGLSNTEAFF
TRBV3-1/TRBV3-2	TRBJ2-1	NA	TGTGCCAGCAGCCAAGGTGCAGGGTTAATTGAGCAGTTCTTC	CASSQGAGLIEQFF
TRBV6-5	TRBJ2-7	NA	TGTGCCAGCAGAGCAGGGGCCCAGGGTTCCTACGGGCAGTACTTC	CASRAGAQGSYGQYF
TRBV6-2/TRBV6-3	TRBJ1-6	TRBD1	TGTGCCAGCAGCCAGAACAGGGGACGGAATAATTCACCCCTCCACTTT	CASSQNRGRNNSPLHF
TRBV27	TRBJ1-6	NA	TGTGCCAGCAGTTTATCGGGTGGGCAGTCGCCCCTCCACTTT	CASSLSGGQSPLHF